This T cell receptor beta chain emerged from a study of cytomegalovirus exposure and HLA in healthy donors. With regard to this clone: Its antigen is still unknown.

The study's findings and limits: TCR beta chain V- and J-gene trimming was linked, in a later analysis, to a missense variant in DCLRE1C. When a later analysis compared HLA-associated TCR beta chains with equally common others, the HLA-associated chains turned out to be more clonally expanded and to have lower generation probabilities. Several of the most significant clusters appeared linked to common viral pathogens, based on a later analysis.

Looked up from germline, CDR1 is SGHRS and CDR2 is YFSETQ. V lost 1 base and J lost 5, with 15 bases in between. There are 15 residues in the CDR3. It was with 60 Vbeta and 13 Jbeta primers that the PCR ran. The protocol was immunoSEQ multiplex PCR, while the TCRdb copy is restricted to in-frame clones and leaves out a portion. This table has about 130,000 clones, under 85% appearing once. Sequencing input: PBMCs. The rearrangement joins TRBV5-1 to TRBJ1-1; no firm D call. The receptor was derived from a boy between 5 and 17 years old in good health and CMV-seronegative. This CDR3 is CASSLITPELTEAFF. In nucleotides, the CDR3 is TGCGCCAGCAGCTTGATTACCCCGGAGCTAACTGAAGCTTTCTTT.